This entry features one TCR beta chain sequence. Its antigen is still unknown. The data were taken from a study of T cell responses to AZD1222 COVID-19 vaccine. Trimming cost V 6 bases and J 0 bases; bases outside gene matches: 0. Per germline, CDR1 MNHNY and CDR2 SVGAGI (reference sequence). CDR3 length: 15 residues. Broader study findings: Females outnumbered males among donors, who were mostly white British; clonal diversity was possibly underestimated. At study baseline, merely more than 5 AZD1222 recipients were seropositive. Spike regions recognized by vaccine-associated CD4 TCRs spanned the protein, led by 160-218 and 743-854.

Generated by immunoSEQ multiplex PCR, the TCRdb table keeps only in-frame clones and is missing some. The data hold about 66,000 clones, with under 95% observed a single time. The chain combines TRBV6-6 with TRBJ2-1; 12 bases agree with TRBD2. This receptor was taken from an adult who received the MenACWY meningococcal vaccine as a control. Specimen: peripheral blood, collected 28 days after the second dose of the MenACWY control vaccine. CDR3 sequence (DNA): TGTGCCAGCAGGACTAGCGGGAGCTCCTACAATGAGCAGTTCTTC. The encoded protein is CASRTSGSSYNEQFF.